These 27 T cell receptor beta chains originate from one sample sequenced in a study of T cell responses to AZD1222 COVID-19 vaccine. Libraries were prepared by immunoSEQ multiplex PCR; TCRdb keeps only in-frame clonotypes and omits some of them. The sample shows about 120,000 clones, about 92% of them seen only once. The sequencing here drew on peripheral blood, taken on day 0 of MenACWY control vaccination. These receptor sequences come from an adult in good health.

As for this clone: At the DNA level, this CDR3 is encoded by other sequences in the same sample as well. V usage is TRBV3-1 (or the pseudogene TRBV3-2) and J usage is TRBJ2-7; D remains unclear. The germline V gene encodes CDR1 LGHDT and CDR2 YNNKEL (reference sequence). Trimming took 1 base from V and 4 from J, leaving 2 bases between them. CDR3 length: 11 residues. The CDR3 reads CASSQGYEQYF. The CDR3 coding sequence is TGTGCCAGCAGCCAAGGTTACGAGCAGTACTTC.

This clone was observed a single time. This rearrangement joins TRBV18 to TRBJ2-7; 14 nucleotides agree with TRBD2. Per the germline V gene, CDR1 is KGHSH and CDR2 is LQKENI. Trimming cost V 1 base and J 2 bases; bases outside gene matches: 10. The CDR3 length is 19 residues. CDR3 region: CASSPLRGLAGEEPYEQYF. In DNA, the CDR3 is TGTGCCAGCTCACCACTAAGGGGACTAGCGGGAGAAGAACCCTACGAGCAGTACTTC.

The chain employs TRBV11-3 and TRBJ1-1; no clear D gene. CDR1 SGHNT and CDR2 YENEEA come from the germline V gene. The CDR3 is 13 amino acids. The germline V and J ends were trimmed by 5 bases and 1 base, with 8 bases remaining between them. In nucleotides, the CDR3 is TGTGCCAGCAGCATAACGGGGAACACTGAAGCTTTCTTT. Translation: CASSITGNTEAFF.

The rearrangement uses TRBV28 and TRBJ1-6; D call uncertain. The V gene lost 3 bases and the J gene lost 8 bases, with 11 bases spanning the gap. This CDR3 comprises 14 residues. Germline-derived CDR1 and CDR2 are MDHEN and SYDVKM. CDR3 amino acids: CASSFSVVYSPLHF. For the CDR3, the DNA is TGTGCCAGCAGTTTCTCAGTGGTTTATTCACCCCTCCACTTT. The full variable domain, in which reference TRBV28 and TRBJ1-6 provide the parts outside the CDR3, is DVKVTQSSRYLVKRTGEKVFLECVQDMDHENMFWYRQDPGLGLRLIYFSYDVKMKEKGDIPEGYSVSREKKERFSLILESASTNQTSMYLCASSFSVVYSPLHFGNGTRLTVT.

CDR3 nucleotide sequence: TGTGCCAGCAGCGCCGGGCCCAATCAGCCCCAGCATTTT. Encoded protein: CASSAGPNQPQHF. The V gene is TRBV12-3 or TRBV12-4, the J gene TRBJ1-5; no reliable D call. The CDR3 consists of 13 residues. The V end was cut by 6 bases, the J end by 3 bases, with 9 bases between.

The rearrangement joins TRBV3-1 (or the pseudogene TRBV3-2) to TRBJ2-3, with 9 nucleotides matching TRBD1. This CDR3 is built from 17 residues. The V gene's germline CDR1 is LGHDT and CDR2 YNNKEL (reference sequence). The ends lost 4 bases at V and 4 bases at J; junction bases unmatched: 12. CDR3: CASSLPLGTGQSDTQYF. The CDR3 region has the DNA TGTGCCAGCAGCCTCCCCCTCGGGACAGGGCAATCAGATACGCAGTATTTT.

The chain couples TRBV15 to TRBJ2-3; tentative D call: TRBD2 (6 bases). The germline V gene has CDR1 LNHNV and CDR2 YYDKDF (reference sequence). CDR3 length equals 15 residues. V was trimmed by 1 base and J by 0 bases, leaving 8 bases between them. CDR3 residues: CATSRGRGSTDTQYF. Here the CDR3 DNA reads TGTGCCACCAGCAGAGGGAGGGGAAGCACAGATACGCAGTATTTT.

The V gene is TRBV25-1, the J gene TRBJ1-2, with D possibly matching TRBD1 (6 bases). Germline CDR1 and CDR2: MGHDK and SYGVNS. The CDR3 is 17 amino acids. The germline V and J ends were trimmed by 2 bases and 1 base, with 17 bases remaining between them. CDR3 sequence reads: CASSEGGAGMDNYGYTF. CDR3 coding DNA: TGTGCCAGCAGTGAAGGGGGGGCAGGGATGGATAACTATGGCTACACCTTC.

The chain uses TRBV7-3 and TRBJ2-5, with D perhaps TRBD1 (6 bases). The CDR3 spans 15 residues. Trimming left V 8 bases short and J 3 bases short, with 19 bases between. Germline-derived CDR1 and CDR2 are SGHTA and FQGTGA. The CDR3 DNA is TGTGCCAGCTCCCTAACCGGGACATCCAAAGAGACCCAGTACTTC. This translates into CASSLTGTSKETQYF.

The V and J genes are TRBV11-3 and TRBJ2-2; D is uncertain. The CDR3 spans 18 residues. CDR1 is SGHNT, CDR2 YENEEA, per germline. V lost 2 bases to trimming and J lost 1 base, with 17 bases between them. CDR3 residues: CASSLSVVGRKNTGELFF. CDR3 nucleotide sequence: TGTGCCAGCAGCTTAAGCGTCGTCGGACGAAAGAACACCGGGGAGCTGTTTTTT.

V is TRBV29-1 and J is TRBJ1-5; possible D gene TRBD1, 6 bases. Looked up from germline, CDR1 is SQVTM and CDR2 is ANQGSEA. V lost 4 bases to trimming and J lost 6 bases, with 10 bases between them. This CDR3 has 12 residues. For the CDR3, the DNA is TGCAGCGTTGGGGGGGCGGGTCAGCCCCAGCATTTT. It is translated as CSVGGAGQPQHF. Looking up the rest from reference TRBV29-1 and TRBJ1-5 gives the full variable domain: SAVISQKPSRDICQRGTSLTIQCQVDSQVTMMFWYRQQPGQSLTLIATANQGSEATYESGFVIDKFPISRPNLTFSTLTVSNMSPEDSSIYLCSVGGAGQPQHFGDGTRLSIL.

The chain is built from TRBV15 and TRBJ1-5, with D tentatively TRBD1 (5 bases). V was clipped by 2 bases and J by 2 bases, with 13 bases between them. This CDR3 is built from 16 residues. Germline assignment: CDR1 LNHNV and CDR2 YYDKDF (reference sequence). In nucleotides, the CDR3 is TGTGCCACCAGCAGATCTACAGGTTTGGGCAATCAGCCCCAGCATTTT. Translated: CATSRSTGLGNQPQHF.

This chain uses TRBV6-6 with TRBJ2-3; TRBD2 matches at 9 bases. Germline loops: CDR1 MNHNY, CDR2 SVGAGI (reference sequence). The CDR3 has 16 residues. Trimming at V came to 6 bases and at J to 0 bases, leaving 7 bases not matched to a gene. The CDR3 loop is CASSPGLADSTDTQYF. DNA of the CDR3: TGTGCCAGCAGCCCGGGACTAGCTGATAGCACAGATACGCAGTATTTT.

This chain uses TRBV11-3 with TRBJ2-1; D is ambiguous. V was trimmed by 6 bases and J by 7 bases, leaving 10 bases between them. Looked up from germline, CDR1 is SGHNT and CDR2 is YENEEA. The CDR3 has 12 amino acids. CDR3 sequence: CASSQTPNEQFF. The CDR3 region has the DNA TGTGCCAGCAGTCAGACACCTAATGAGCAGTTCTTC.

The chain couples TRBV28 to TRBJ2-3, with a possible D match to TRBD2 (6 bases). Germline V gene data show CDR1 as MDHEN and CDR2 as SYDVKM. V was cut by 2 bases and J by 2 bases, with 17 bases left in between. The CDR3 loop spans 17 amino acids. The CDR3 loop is CASSLGQRVINTDTQYF. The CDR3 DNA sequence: TGTGCCAGCAGTTTAGGCCAGCGGGTAATCAACACAGATACGCAGTATTTT.

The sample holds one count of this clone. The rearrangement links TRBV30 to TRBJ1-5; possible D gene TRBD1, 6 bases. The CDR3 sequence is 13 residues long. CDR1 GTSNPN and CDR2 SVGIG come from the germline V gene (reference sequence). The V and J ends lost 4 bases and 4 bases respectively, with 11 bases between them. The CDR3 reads CAWNRGANQPQHF. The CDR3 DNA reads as TGTGCCTGGAATCGGGGGGCAAATCAGCCCCAGCATTTT.

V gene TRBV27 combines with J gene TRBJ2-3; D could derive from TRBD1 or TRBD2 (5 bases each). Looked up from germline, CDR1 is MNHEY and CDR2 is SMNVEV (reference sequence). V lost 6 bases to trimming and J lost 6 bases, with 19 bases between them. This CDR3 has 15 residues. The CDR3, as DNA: TGTGCCAGCAGCCCGGCGCGGAAAGAGGGGGATACGCAGTATTTT. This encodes CASSPARKEGDTQYF.

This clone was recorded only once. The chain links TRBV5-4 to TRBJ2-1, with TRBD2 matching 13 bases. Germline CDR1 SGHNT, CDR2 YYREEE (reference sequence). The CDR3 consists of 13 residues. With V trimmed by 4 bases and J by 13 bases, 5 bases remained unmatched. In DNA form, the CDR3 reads TGTGCCAGCAGCACTAGCGGGGGGGCTTTTCAGTTCTTC. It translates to CASSTSGGAFQFF.

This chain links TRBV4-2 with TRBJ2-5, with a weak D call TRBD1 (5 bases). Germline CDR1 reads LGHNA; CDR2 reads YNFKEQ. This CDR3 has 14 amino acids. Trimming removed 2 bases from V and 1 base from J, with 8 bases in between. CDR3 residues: CASSQSQGQETQYF. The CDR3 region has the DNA TGTGCCAGCAGCCAATCGCAGGGCCAAGAGACCCAGTACTTC.

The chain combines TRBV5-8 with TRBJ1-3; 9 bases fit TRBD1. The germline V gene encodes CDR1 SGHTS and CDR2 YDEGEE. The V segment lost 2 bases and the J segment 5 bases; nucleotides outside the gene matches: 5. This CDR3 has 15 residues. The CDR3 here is CASSFGTGNRNTIYF. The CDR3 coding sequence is TGTGCCAGCAGCTTTGGGACAGGGAACCGAAACACCATATATTTT.

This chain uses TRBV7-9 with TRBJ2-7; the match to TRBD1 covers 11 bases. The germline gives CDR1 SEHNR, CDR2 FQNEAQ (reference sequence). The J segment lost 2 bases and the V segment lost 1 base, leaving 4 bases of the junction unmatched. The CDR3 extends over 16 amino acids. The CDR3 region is CASSLDPGQGAYEQYF. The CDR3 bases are TGTGCCAGCAGCTTAGATCCGGGACAGGGGGCCTACGAGCAGTACTTC.

As DNA, the CDR3 is TGTGCCACCAGCACTGGGACTAGCGGGAGATGGGGGGAGCTGTTTTTT. Its protein is CATSTGTSGRWGELFF. The chain is built from TRBV15 and TRBJ2-2; 14 bases agree with TRBD2. Germline CDR1 is LNHNV and CDR2 is YYDKDF (reference sequence). This CDR3 contains 16 residues. V was clipped by 4 bases and J by 8 bases; unmatched bases: 6.

CDR3 DNA: TGTGCCAGCAGTTACGCCGGGACAGGGGCCTCCGAGCAGTACTTC. Its protein product is CASSYAGTGASEQYF. The chain recombines TRBV6-5 with TRBJ2-7, with 10 bases matching TRBD1. J gave up 6 bases and V 2 bases, and 7 bases lay outside the gene matches. CDR3 length: 15 amino acids. CDR1 and CDR2 (germline): MNHEY, SVGAGI.

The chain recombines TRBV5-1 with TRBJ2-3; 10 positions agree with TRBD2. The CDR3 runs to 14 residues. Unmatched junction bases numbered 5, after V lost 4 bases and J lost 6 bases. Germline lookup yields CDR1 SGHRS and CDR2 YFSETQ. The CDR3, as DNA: TGCGCCAGCAGCGGGGGACTAGCGTGGGATACGCAGTATTTT. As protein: CASSGGLAWDTQYF.

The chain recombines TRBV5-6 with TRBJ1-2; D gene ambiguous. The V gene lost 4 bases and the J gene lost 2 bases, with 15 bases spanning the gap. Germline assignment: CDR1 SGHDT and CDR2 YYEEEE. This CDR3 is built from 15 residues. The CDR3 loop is CASSLGPTGNYGYTF. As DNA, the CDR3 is TGTGCCAGCAGCCTCGGGCCGACTGGGAACTATGGCTACACCTTC.

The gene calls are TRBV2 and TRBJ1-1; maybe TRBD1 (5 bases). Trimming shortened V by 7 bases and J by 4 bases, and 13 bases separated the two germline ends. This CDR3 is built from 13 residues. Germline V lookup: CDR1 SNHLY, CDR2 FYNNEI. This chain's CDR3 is CASTAGLGTEAFF. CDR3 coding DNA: TGTGCCAGCACCGCGGGACTCGGCACTGAAGCTTTCTTT.

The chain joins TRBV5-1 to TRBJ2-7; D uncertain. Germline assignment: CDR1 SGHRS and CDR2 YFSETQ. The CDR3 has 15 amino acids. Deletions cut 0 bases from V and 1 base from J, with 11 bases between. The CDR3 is CASSLGGPLSYEQYV. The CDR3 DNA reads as TGCGCCAGCAGCTTGGGTGGACCGCTTTCCTACGAGCAGTACGTC.